These 7 T cell receptor beta chains came from one sample sequenced in a study of human T cells and chemical hapten exposure. The time point was: healthy volunteer bleed at 2 weeks. It was from unfractionated whole blood that total RNA was extracted. TCRdb analysed the RACE reads with MiXCR anew, one entry per CDR3 protein. The sample lists around 130,000 distinct CDR3 sequences; 8.5% to 9.5% were seen once. The sequenced sample was whole blood. These receptor sequences come from a male donor in good health. Some clones in this sample may be carry-over from other donors' samples.

There are many counts of this clonotype. The V gene is TRBV9, the J gene TRBJ2-7; the D is unclear. Per the germline V gene, CDR1 is SGDLS and CDR2 is YYNGEE. The CDR3 has 14 residues. The V end was cut by 0 bases, the J end by 0 bases, with 7 bases between. The CDR3 DNA reads as TGTGCCAGCAGCGTAGCTGCGGTCTCCTACGAGCAGTACTTC. Translated, it gives CASSVAAVSYEQYF.

This clonotype was counted only a few times. J is TRBJ2-7 and V is TRBV5-1; the match to TRBD1 covers 11 bases. From germline, CDR1 is SGHRS and CDR2 YFSETQ. The ends lost 4 bases at V and 4 bases at J; junction bases unmatched: 7. The CDR3 is 15 amino acids. In nucleotides, the CDR3 is TGCGCCAGCAGCGATGGGACAGGGGGAGGTTACGAGCAGTACTTC. It specifies CASSDGTGGGYEQYF.

The chain recombines TRBV4-1 with TRBJ2-7; D perhaps matches TRBD1 (6 bases). CDR1 is MGHRA, CDR2 YSYEKL, per germline. V dropped 0 bases and J dropped 5 bases, with 14 bases sitting between them. The CDR3 runs 15 residues. CDR3 sequence reads: CASSQEGTPRDEQYF. CDR3 DNA: TGCGCCAGCAGCCAAGAGGGGACACCGAGAGACGAGCAGTACTTC.

This clonotype was detected ten times or more. This chain links TRBV3-1 with TRBJ1-5; D is unresolved. This CDR3 comprises 13 residues. Germline V CDR1 and CDR2: LGHDT, YNNKEL (reference sequence). V gave up 1 base and J gave up 6 bases, with 7 bases separating them. CDR3 coding DNA: TGTGCCAGCAGCCAAGGGGGAACTCAGCCCCAGCATTTT. Translated: CASSQGGTQPQHF.

This clonotype has a handful of counts. V and J are TRBV27 and TRBJ2-3; possible D gene TRBD2, 5 bases. The CDR3 is 12 residues long. Trimming pared 8 bases from V and 3 bases from J, leaving 9 bases between. The germline gives CDR1 MNHEY, CDR2 SMNVEV (reference sequence). For the CDR3, the DNA is TGTGCCAGCGGAAGGGAGACAGATACGCAGTATTTT. Translated, it gives CASGRETDTQYF.

This sequence joins TRBV10-3 and TRBJ1-1; D is ambiguous. Germline V CDR1 and CDR2: ENHRY, SYGVKD. Trimming pared 3 bases from V and 8 bases from J, leaving 13 bases between. CDR3 length: 13 residues. CDR3 residues: CAISESVGTEAFF. The CDR3 nucleotides are TGTGCCATCAGTGAATCGGTGGGTACCGAAGCTTTCTTT.

This chain links TRBV7-9 with TRBJ2-2, with a tentative D call TRBD2 (6 bases). This CDR3 spans 22 amino acids. Germline lookup yields CDR1 SEHNR and CDR2 FQNEAQ (reference sequence). Trimming stripped 5 bases from V and 5 bases from J, with 36 bases between. CDR3 nucleotides: TGTGCCAGCAGCACCCCAGCGGGCGGGCCACCGGGCCCCGATCGAGGAACCGGGGAGCTGTTTTTT. Translated, it gives CASSTPAGGPPGPDRGTGELFF.